A selection of T cell receptor beta chains follows, all from one sample in a study of blood T cell repertoires in COVID-19. Sequenced by immunoSEQ multiplex PCR; TCRdb stores in-frame clones only, minus some. Among around 130,000 clones listed, approximately 88% were seen once. The sequencing sample was made of peripheral blood. These receptors all come from a man aged 70-80 years with active COVID-19. Both conserved end residues are part of each CDR3. Fields, in order: V gene, D gene, clone size, J gene, CDR3 DNA, CDR3 protein. The D gene is left open where the match is weak. Size is omitted from some rows. Given values are once, few, many or a class for expanded clones.

v_call: TRBV10-3
d_call: .
clone_size: .
j_call: TRBJ1-6
cdr3_nt: TGTGCCATCAGTGACGTTGGGCGGGATTCACCCCTCCACTTT
cdr3_aa: CAISDVGRDSPLHF

v_call: TRBV6-5
d_call: .
clone_size: .
j_call: TRBJ2-4
cdr3_nt: TGTGCCAGCAGTTACTCCGGGGGTGGGGAGAAAAACATTCAGTACTTC
cdr3_aa: CASSYSGGGEKNIQYF

v_call: TRBV24-1
d_call: .
clone_size: once
j_call: TRBJ2-5
cdr3_nt: TGTGCCACCAGTGATTTCCGGGAGACCCAGTACTTC
cdr3_aa: CATSDFRETQYF

v_call: TRBV5-1
d_call: .
clone_size: once
j_call: TRBJ2-7
cdr3_nt: TGCGCCAGCAGCAGAGACAGTCTAGGTCCCTACGAGCAGTACTTC
cdr3_aa: CASSRDSLGPYEQYF

v_call: TRBV27
d_call: .
clone_size: .
j_call: TRBJ2-5
cdr3_nt: TGTGCCAGCAGTTGGAGGGTGGGAGAGACCCAGTACTTC
cdr3_aa: CASSWRVGETQYF

v_call: TRBV7-2
d_call: .
clone_size: .
j_call: TRBJ1-2
cdr3_nt: TGTGCCAGCAGCTTAGGTGGGGCGGTTAACTATGGCTACACCTTC
cdr3_aa: CASSLGGAVNYGYTF

v_call: TRBV5-6
d_call: .
clone_size: .
j_call: TRBJ1-5
cdr3_nt: TGTGCCAGCAACAAGAGACATGGCAATCAGCCCCAGCATTTT
cdr3_aa: CASNKRHGNQPQHF

v_call: TRBV28
d_call: TRBD1
clone_size: .
j_call: TRBJ1-1
cdr3_nt: TGTGCCAGCAGTCCTTTAACTCGGACAGGTAGGGGCACTGAAGCTTTCTTT
cdr3_aa: CASSPLTRTGRGTEAFF

v_call: TRBV27
d_call: .
clone_size: .
j_call: TRBJ1-6
cdr3_nt: TGTGCCAGCAGCCCGTCCGGCTATAATTCACCCCTCCACTTT
cdr3_aa: CASSPSGYNSPLHF

v_call: TRBV11-2
d_call: .
clone_size: .
j_call: TRBJ2-5
cdr3_nt: TGTGCCAGCAGCTTTACAGGGAGAGAGACCCAGTACTTC
cdr3_aa: CASSFTGRETQYF

v_call: TRBV9
d_call: TRBD2
clone_size: .
j_call: TRBJ2-1
cdr3_nt: TGTGCCAGCGGGCGGGCGGGAGCCTCCTACAATGAGCAGTTCTTC
cdr3_aa: CASGRAGASYNEQFF

v_call: TRBV28
d_call: .
clone_size: .
j_call: TRBJ2-7
cdr3_nt: TGTGCCAGCAGAGAACAGGGAATCTACGAGCAGTACTTC
cdr3_aa: CASREQGIYEQYF

v_call: TRBV30
d_call: TRBD1
clone_size: .
j_call: TRBJ2-7
cdr3_nt: TGTGCCTGGAGGTCTCGGGACAGGCGGAACGAGCAGTACTTC
cdr3_aa: CAWRSRDRRNEQYF

v_call: TRBV5-1
d_call: .
clone_size: .
j_call: TRBJ2-5
cdr3_nt: TGCGCCAGCAGCTTGGCCCCCGGGAACCAGTACTTC
cdr3_aa: CASSLAPGNQYF

v_call: TRBV9
d_call: TRBD1
clone_size: .
j_call: TRBJ2-2
cdr3_nt: TGTGCCAGCAGCGTGACAGGGTCCGGGGAGCTGTTTTTT
cdr3_aa: CASSVTGSGELFF

v_call: TRBV7-9
d_call: .
clone_size: .
j_call: TRBJ2-7
cdr3_nt: TGTGCCAGCTTCAGCGGGCCCCCCTACGAGCAGTACTTC
cdr3_aa: CASFSGPPYEQYF

v_call: TRBV24-1
d_call: .
clone_size: .
j_call: TRBJ2-3
cdr3_nt: TGTGCCACCAGTGATCCCCCAGCGTCTGATACGCAGTATTTT
cdr3_aa: CATSDPPASDTQYF

v_call: TRBV7-9
d_call: .
clone_size: .
j_call: TRBJ2-2
cdr3_nt: TGTGCCAGCAGCTTACTCCGAGTTCGCGATTACACCGGGGAGCTGTTTTTT
cdr3_aa: CASSLLRVRDYTGELFF

v_call: TRBV24-1
d_call: .
clone_size: .
j_call: TRBJ2-4
cdr3_nt: TGTGCCACCAGTCAGGGTGGCAAAAACATTCAGTACTTC
cdr3_aa: CATSQGGKNIQYF

v_call: TRBV28
d_call: TRBD2
clone_size: .
j_call: TRBJ2-7
cdr3_nt: TGTGCCAGCACCCGGACTAGCGGACTCTACGAGCAGTACTTC
cdr3_aa: CASTRTSGLYEQYF